Listed below are T cell receptor beta chains from one sample, sequenced in a study of beta chain features in type 1 diabetes. Here immunoSEQ multiplex PCR was the method, and the copy in TCRdb shows in-frame clones only, minus some. The sample shows 500,000 to 800,000 clones, around 12% of them seen only once. Sequencing was done on a sample of naive CD4+ T cells from blood. The receptors stem from a man aged 25-40 years with type 1 diabetes. The CDR3 runs from the conserved cysteine through the conserved F or W. D genes are given only for firm matches. Clone size is stated in some rows and not others, as once, few, many or a class when expanded.

DNA: TGCGCCAGCAGCTTGGAAGGGACACAAAACATTCAGTACTTC
CDR3: CASSLEGTQNIQYF
D: .
V: TRBV5-1
J: TRBJ2-4
size: .

DNA: TGTGCCAGCAGCCCGGACAGGGGGCTGGGAAACATTCAGTACTTC
CDR3: CASSPDRGLGNIQYF
D: TRBD1
V: TRBV5-4
J: TRBJ2-4
size: .

DNA: TGTGCCAGCAGCCAAAGTCGGCTCACGGGTACGCAGTATTTT
CDR3: CASSQSRLTGTQYF
D: .
V: TRBV14
J: TRBJ2-3
size: .

DNA: TGTGCCAGCAGCCCAGACGGAAGCAATCAGCCCCAGCATTTT
CDR3: CASSPDGSNQPQHF
D: .
V: TRBV5-4
J: TRBJ1-5
size: few

DNA: TGTGCCAGCAGCCCCCGGGTTACTACTAACTATGGCTACACCTTC
CDR3: CASSPRVTTNYGYTF
D: .
V: TRBV11-2
J: TRBJ1-2
size: .

DNA: TGTGCCAGCAGCGTAGGCGGTAGCCGGGCGGAGACCCAGTACTTC
CDR3: CASSVGGSRAETQYF
D: .
V: TRBV9
J: TRBJ2-5
size: .

DNA: TGTGCCAGCAGGTCGACTAGCGGGGGGTACCAAGAGACCCAGTACTTC
CDR3: CASRSTSGGYQETQYF
D: TRBD2
V: TRBV6-6
J: TRBJ2-5
size: .

DNA: TGCGCCAGCAGCCAAGAGGAGGCCGCGTACGAGCAGTACTTC
CDR3: CASSQEEAAYEQYF
D: .
V: TRBV4-3
J: TRBJ2-7
size: .

DNA: TGCAGCGTTGTGATGGGGTGGGGCCTGAACACTGAAGCTTTCTTT
CDR3: CSVVMGWGLNTEAFF
D: .
V: TRBV29-1
J: TRBJ1-1
size: .

DNA: TGTGCCAGCAGCCGATTGTGGGACACTGAAGCTTTCTTT
CDR3: CASSRLWDTEAFF
D: .
V: TRBV7-3
J: TRBJ1-1
size: .

DNA: TGCAGCGTTGGGAACCGGACGGGGACCCTGGGGCAGTACTTC
CDR3: CSVGNRTGTLGQYF
D: .
V: TRBV29-1
J: TRBJ2-7
size: few

DNA: TGTGCCACTTCCCCAGGGGGAGGCAAAAACATTCAGTACTTC
CDR3: CATSPGGGKNIQYF
D: .
V: TRBV6-5
J: TRBJ2-4
size: .

DNA: TGTGCCAGCAGTATAGCGGGGGAAGGTGATACGCAGTATTTT
CDR3: CASSIAGEGDTQYF
D: TRBD2
V: TRBV6-4
J: TRBJ2-3
size: .

DNA: TGTGCCAGCAGCCGCGACAGGAACTCCTACGAGCAGTACTTC
CDR3: CASSRDRNSYEQYF
D: .
V: TRBV11-1
J: TRBJ2-7
size: .

DNA: TGTGCCAGCAGCTTAATAGCTCTAGCCAAAAACATTCAGTACTTC
CDR3: CASSLIALAKNIQYF
D: .
V: TRBV7-2
J: TRBJ2-4
size: .

DNA: TGTGCCAGCAGCGTTAACGGGGGCAAAGAGACCCAGTACTTC
CDR3: CASSVNGGKETQYF
D: .
V: TRBV7-2
J: TRBJ2-5
size: few

DNA: TGCGCCAGCAGCCCGACAGGGGGCAAAGAGACCCAGTACTTC
CDR3: CASSPTGGKETQYF
D: TRBD1
V: TRBV5-1
J: TRBJ2-5
size: .

DNA: TGCGCCAGCAGCTTGGGGGACCGTGAAAAACTGTTTTTT
CDR3: CASSLGDREKLFF
D: .
V: TRBV5-1
J: TRBJ1-4
size: few

DNA: TGTGCCAGTAGTATCCCCGGGAGGGGGAAGACTGAAGCTTTCTTT
CDR3: CASSIPGRGKTEAFF
D: .
V: TRBV19
J: TRBJ1-1
size: .

DNA: TGTGCCAGCAGTCGACTAGTCGGGGGATCGGAGACCCAGTACTTC
CDR3: CASSRLVGGSETQYF
D: .
V: TRBV6-5
J: TRBJ2-5
size: few

DNA: TGTGCCAGCAGCTTGACCCGGGGATCCTACGAGCAGTACTTC
CDR3: CASSLTRGSYEQYF
D: .
V: TRBV7-9
J: TRBJ2-7
size: .

DNA: TGTGCCAGCCCCTATGGCTACACCTTC
CDR3: CASPYGYTF
D: .
V: TRBV9
J: TRBJ1-2
size: few

DNA: TGTGCCAGTAGTACCACAGGGGTACGGACCCAGTACTTC
CDR3: CASSTTGVRTQYF
D: TRBD1
V: TRBV19
J: TRBJ2-5
size: few

DNA: TGTGCCAGTAGTGTCGGGCCTTCCCGGGAGGGCTACACCTTC
CDR3: CASSVGPSREGYTF
D: .
V: TRBV19
J: TRBJ1-2
size: few

DNA: TGTGCCAGCAGCGTAGAGTTGGGGCGGAATGAGCAGTTCTTC
CDR3: CASSVELGRNEQFF
D: .
V: TRBV9
J: TRBJ2-1
size: few

DNA: TGCAGCGTTGAATCGGGCCAGGGGTATGGCTACACCTTC
CDR3: CSVESGQGYGYTF
D: .
V: TRBV29-1
J: TRBJ1-2
size: .

DNA: TGTGCCATCAGTGCCCAGGAGTCTAACTATGGCTACACCTTC
CDR3: CAISAQESNYGYTF
D: .
V: TRBV10-3
J: TRBJ1-2
size: few

DNA: TGCAGCGTTGGAGACAGGGGGTCGTCTGGAAACACCATATATTTT
CDR3: CSVGDRGSSGNTIYF
D: TRBD1
V: TRBV29-1
J: TRBJ1-3
size: few

DNA: TGTGCCAGCAGCTTAAATCCAGTCTCTGGAAACACCATATATTTT
CDR3: CASSLNPVSGNTIYF
D: .
V: TRBV7-2
J: TRBJ1-3
size: few

DNA: TGTGCCAGCAGCGCCGGGAGGAGGACTGAAGCTTTCTTT
CDR3: CASSAGRRTEAFF
D: .
V: TRBV27
J: TRBJ1-1
size: .

DNA: TGTGCCAGTAGGGGGACAGATTACAATCAGCCCCAGCATTTT
CDR3: CASRGTDYNQPQHF
D: TRBD1
V: TRBV19
J: TRBJ1-5
size: few

DNA: TGCGCCAGCAGCCAACCCGGGACAGAGGATGAAGCTTTCTTT
CDR3: CASSQPGTEDEAFF
D: TRBD1
V: TRBV4-1
J: TRBJ1-1
size: .

DNA: TGTGCCAGCAGCGGCCGGACGAGGCCGGGAACTGAAGCTTTCTTT
CDR3: CASSGRTRPGTEAFF
D: .
V: TRBV9
J: TRBJ1-1
size: .

DNA: TGTGCCAGCAACCCCGTAAGACTAGCGGGGGGGCAAGTGAAAGATACGCAGTATTTT
CDR3: CASNPVRLAGGQVKDTQYF
D: TRBD2
V: TRBV7-8
J: TRBJ2-3
size: .

DNA: TGCGCCAGCAGCCAAGATGGGGGAGGGGGCTATCAGCCCCAGCATTTT
CDR3: CASSQDGGGGYQPQHF
D: TRBD1
V: TRBV4-3
J: TRBJ1-5
size: .

DNA: TGTGCCAGCAGAGGACCGGGACCGCTCCGGGACATTCAGTACTTC
CDR3: CASRGPGPLRDIQYF
D: .
V: TRBV28
J: TRBJ2-4
size: .

DNA: TGCAGCGTTGGAAGTAGCTTCGAGCTGTTTTTT
CDR3: CSVGSSFELFF
D: .
V: TRBV29-1
J: TRBJ2-2
size: .

DNA: TGTGCCAGCAGCTTAGTAGGGGAATCAGATACGCAGTATTTT
CDR3: CASSLVGESDTQYF
D: .
V: TRBV7-6
J: TRBJ2-3
size: .

DNA: TGTGCCAGCAGCCACGCGGCGACAGGCCAATACAATGAGCAGTTCTTC
CDR3: CASSHAATGQYNEQFF
D: .
V: TRBV7-9
J: TRBJ2-1
size: few

DNA: TGTGCCAGCAGCTACGGAGGGGGCGTGGGATACGAGCAGTACTTC
CDR3: CASSYGGGVGYEQYF
D: .
V: TRBV7-2
J: TRBJ2-7
size: few

DNA: TGTGCCAGCAGTGATTATTCGTACAGCTCCTACGAGCAGTACTTC
CDR3: CASSDYSYSSYEQYF
D: .
V: TRBV6-1
J: TRBJ2-7
size: few

DNA: TGTGCCAGCAGCCAAGAGGTCTCGGGGTTTGGGCCCAACCAGCCCCAGCATTTT
CDR3: CASSQEVSGFGPNQPQHF
D: .
V: TRBV4-2
J: TRBJ1-5
size: .

DNA: TGTGCCAGCAGCAACAGGGGCGATATCGGTGAGCAGTTCTTC
CDR3: CASSNRGDIGEQFF
D: TRBD1
V: TRBV7-9
J: TRBJ2-1
size: few

DNA: TGTGCCAGCAGCCCCTCACAGGATAGCTCCTACGAGCAGTACTTC
CDR3: CASSPSQDSSYEQYF
D: .
V: TRBV9
J: TRBJ2-7
size: once

DNA: TGTGCCAGCAGCGGGACAGGGGCAGTAGGGGAGACCCAGTACTTC
CDR3: CASSGTGAVGETQYF
D: TRBD1
V: TRBV9
J: TRBJ2-5
size: few

DNA: TGTGCCAGCAGTTCCCAAGGACAGGGACGCCACGAGCAGTACTTC
CDR3: CASSSQGQGRHEQYF
D: TRBD1
V: TRBV6-5
J: TRBJ2-7
size: .

DNA: TGCGCCAGCAGCCAAGATCCGGGAAGGGGCTATGGCTACACCTTC
CDR3: CASSQDPGRGYGYTF
D: .
V: TRBV4-3
J: TRBJ1-2
size: few

DNA: TGTGCCAGCAGTCAAATGAATGAGCAGTTCTTC
CDR3: CASSQMNEQFF
D: .
V: TRBV6-6
J: TRBJ2-1
size: .

DNA: TGCAGTGCTGCGGGCCCCTACGAGCAGTACTTC
CDR3: CSAAGPYEQYF
D: .
V: TRBV20-1
J: TRBJ2-7
size: few

DNA: TGTGCCAGCAGCTTAGGGGTCGCAGATACGCAGTATTTT
CDR3: CASSLGVADTQYF
D: .
V: TRBV11-2
J: TRBJ2-3
size: .